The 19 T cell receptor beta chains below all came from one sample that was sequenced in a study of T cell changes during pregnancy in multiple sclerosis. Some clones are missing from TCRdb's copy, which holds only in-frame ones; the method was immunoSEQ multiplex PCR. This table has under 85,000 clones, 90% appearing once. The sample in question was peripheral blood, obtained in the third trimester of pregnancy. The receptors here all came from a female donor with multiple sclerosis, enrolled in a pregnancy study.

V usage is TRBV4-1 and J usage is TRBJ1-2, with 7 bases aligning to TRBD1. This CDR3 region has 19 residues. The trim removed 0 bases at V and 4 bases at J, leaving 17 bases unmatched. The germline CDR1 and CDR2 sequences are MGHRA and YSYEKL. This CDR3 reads CASSQEGMKGARIVYGYTF. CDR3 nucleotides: TGCGCCAGCAGCCAAGAGGGAATGAAGGGGGCGCGGATTGTCTATGGCTACACCTTC.

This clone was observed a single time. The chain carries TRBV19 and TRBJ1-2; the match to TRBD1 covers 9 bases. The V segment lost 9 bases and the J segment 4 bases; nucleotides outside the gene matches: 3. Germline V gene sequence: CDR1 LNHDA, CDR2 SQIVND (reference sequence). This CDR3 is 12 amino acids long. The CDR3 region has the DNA TGTGCCAGCATGACAGGGGGCTATGGCTACACCTTC. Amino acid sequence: CASMTGGYGYTF.

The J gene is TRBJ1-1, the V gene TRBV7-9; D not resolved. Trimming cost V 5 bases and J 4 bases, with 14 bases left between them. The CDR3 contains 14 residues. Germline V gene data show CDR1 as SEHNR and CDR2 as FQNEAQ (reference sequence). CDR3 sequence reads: CASSLQAGSTEAFF. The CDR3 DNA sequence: TGTGCCAGCAGCCTCCAGGCGGGGAGCACTGAAGCTTTCTTT. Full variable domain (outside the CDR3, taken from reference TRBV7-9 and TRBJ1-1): DTGVSQNPRHKITKRGQNVTFRCDPISEHNRLYWYRQTLGQGPEFLTYFQNEAQLEKSRLLSDRFSAERPKGSFSTLEIQRTEQGDSAMYLCASSLQAGSTEAFFGQGTRLTVV.

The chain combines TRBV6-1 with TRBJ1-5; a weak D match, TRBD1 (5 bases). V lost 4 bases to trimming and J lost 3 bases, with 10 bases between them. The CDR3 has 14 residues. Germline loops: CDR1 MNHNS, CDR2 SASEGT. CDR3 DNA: TGTGCCAGCAGTGCGACAGCTTACAATCAGCCCCAGCATTTT. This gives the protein CASSATAYNQPQHF.

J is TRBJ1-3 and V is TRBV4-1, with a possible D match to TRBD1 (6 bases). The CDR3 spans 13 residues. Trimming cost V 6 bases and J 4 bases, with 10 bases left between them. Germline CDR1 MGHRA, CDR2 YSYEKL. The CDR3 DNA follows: TGCGCCAGCAGTATGGGGGCAGGAAACACCATATATTTT. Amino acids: CASSMGAGNTIYF.

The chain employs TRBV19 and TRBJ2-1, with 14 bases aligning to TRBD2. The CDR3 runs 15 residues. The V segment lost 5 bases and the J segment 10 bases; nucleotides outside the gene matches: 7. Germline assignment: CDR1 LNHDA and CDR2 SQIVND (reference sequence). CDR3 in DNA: TGTGCCAGTAGTGCGGGACTAGCGGGAGCTGGCGAGCAGTTCTTC. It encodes CASSAGLAGAGEQFF.

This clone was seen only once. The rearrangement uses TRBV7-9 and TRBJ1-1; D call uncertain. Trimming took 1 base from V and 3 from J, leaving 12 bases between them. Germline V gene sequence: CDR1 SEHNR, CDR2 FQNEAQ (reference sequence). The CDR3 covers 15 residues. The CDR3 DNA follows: TGTGCCAGCAGCTTAGTTGGGCGCAAGGACACTGAAGCTTTCTTT. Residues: CASSLVGRKDTEAFF. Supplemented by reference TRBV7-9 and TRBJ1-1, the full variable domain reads DTGVSQNPRHKITKRGQNVTFRCDPISEHNRLYWYRQTLGQGPEFLTYFQNEAQLEKSRLLSDRFSAERPKGSFSTLEIQRTEQGDSAMYLCASSLVGRKDTEAFFGQGTRLTVV.

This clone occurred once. The CDR3 nucleotides are TGTGCCAGCAGAATAGCGGGGGGCACCGCCCATGAGCAGTTCTTC. It codes for CASRIAGGTAHEQFF. V usage is TRBV27 and J usage is TRBJ2-1, with 10 bases lining up with TRBD2. In germline, CDR1 is MNHEY, CDR2 SMNVEV (reference sequence). V shed 6 bases, J shed 8 bases, and the junction held 10 bases outside the gene matches. CDR3 size: 15 residues.

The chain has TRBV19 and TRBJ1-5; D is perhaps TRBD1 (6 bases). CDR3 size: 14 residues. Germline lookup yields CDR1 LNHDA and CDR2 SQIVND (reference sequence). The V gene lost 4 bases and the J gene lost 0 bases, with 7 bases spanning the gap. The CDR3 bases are TGTGCCAGTAGTAGACAGGATAGCAATCAGCCCCAGCATTTT. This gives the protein CASSRQDSNQPQHF. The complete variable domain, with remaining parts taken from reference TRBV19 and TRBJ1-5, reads DGGITQSPKYLFRKEGQNVTLSCEQNLNHDAMYWYRQDPGQGLRLIYYSQIVNDFQKGDIAEGYSVSREKKESFPLTVTSAQKNPTAFYLCASSRQDSNQPQHFGDGTRLSIL.

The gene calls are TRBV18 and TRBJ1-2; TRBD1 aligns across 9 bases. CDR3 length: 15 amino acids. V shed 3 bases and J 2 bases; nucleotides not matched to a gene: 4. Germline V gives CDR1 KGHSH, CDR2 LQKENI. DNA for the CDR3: TGTGCCAGCTCACCCCTAGGGACAGGGAACTATGGCTACACCTTC. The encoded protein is CASSPLGTGNYGYTF.

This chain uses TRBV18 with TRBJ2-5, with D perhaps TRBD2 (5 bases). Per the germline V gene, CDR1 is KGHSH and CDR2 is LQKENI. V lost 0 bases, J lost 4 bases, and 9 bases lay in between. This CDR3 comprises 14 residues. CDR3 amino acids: CASSPPSSGETQYF. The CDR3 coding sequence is TGTGCCAGCTCACCACCATCGAGCGGAGAGACCCAGTACTTC.

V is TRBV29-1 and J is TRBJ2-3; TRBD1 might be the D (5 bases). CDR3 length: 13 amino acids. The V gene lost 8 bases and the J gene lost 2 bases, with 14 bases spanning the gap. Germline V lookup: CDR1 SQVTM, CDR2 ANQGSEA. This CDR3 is CSTTGPLTDTQYF. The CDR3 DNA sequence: TGCAGCACAACAGGACCTCTCACAGATACGCAGTATTTT.

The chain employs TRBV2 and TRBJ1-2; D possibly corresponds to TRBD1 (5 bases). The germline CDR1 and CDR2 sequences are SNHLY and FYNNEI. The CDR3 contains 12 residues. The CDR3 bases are TGTGTCAGACAGACAGAGAACTATGGCTACACCTTC. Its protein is CVRQTENYGYTF.

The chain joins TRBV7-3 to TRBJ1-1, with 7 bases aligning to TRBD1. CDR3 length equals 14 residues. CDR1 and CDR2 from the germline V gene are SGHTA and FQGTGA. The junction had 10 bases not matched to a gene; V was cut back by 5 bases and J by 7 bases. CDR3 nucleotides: TGTGCCAGCAGCCTGATCGTTGGGGACAGTGAAGCTTTCTTT. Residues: CASSLIVGDSEAFF.

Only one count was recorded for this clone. The CDR3 sequence is CASSLVGRSSVYEQYF. The CDR3, as DNA: TGTGCCAGCAGCTTAGTTGGTCGCTCTAGCGTGTACGAGCAGTACTTC. The chain is built from TRBV7-2 and TRBJ2-7; tentatively, D is TRBD2 (6 bases). This CDR3 region has 16 residues. The V gene's germline CDR1 is SGHTA and CDR2 FQGNSA. V gave up 1 base and J gave up 4 bases, with 17 bases separating them.

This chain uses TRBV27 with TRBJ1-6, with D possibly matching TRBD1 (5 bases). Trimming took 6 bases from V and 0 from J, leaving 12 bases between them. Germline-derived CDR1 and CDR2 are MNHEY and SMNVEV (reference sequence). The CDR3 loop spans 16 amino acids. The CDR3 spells CASRGPQSSYNSPLHF. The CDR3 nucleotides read TGTGCCAGCAGGGGGCCTCAGAGCTCCTATAATTCACCCCTCCACTTT.

In DNA, the CDR3 is TGTGCCAGCGGGGCCGGGACAGGGGATTACAATGAGCAGTTCTTC. As protein: CASGAGTGDYNEQFF. This chain links TRBV11-3 with TRBJ2-1; 10 bases are a match to TRBD1. Germline assignment: CDR1 SGHNT and CDR2 YENEEA. V lost 8 bases to trimming and J lost 4 bases; unmatched junction nucleotides: 8. CDR3 length: 15 amino acids.

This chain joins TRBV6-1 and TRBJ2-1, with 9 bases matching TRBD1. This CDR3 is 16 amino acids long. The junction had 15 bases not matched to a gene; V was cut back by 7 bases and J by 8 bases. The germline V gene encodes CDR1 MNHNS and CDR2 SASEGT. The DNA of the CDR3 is TGTGCCAGCACTGAGGGGACCCCGGGACAGGGCTATGAGCAGTTCTTC. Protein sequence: CASTEGTPGQGYEQFF.

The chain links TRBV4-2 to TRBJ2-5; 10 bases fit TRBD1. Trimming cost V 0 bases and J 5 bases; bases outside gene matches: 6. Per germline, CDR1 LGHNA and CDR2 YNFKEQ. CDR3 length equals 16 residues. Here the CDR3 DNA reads TGTGCCAGCAGCCAAGACCCGGGACAGGGGAGGGAGACCCAGTACTTC. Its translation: CASSQDPGQGRETQYF.